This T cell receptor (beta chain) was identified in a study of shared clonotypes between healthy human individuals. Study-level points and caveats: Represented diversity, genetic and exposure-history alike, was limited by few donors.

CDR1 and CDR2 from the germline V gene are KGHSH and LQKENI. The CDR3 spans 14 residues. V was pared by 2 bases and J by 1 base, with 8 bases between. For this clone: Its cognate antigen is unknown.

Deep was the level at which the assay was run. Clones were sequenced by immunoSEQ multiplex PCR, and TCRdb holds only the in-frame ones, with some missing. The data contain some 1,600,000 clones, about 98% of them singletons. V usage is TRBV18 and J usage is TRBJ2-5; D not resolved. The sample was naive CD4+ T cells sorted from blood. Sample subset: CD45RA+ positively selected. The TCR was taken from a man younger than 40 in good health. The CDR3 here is CASSPVTFQETQYF. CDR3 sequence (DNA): TGTGCCAGCTCACCAGTCACCTTCCAAGAGACCCAGTACTTC.